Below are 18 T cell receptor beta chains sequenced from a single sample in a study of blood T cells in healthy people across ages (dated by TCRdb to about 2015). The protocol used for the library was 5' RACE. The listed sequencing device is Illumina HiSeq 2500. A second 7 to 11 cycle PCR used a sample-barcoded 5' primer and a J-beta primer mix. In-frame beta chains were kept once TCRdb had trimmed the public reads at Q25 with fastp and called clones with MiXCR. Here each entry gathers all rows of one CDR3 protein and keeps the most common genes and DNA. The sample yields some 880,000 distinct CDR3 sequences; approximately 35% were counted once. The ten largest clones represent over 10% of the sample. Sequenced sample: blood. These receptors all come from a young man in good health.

The CDR3 bases are TGTGCCAGCAGCTTAAGAGGGGTGGTGACACTCCTCCCTGACGAGCAGTACTTC. Amino acid sequence: CASSLRGVVTLLPDEQYF. The V gene is TRBV7-3, the J gene TRBJ2-5; the D gene could be TRBD1 or TRBD2 (5 bases each). TRBJ2-7 explains the end of the DNA better; the J call may be wrong. CDR1 SGHTA and CDR2 FQGTGA come from the germline V gene. This CDR3 has 18 residues.

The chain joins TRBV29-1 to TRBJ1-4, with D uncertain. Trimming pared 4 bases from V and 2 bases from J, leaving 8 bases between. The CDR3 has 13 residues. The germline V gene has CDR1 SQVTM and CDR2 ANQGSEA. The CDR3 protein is CSVVVGTNEKLFF. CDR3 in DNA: TGCAGCGTTGTAGTGGGGACTAATGAAAAACTGTTTTTT.

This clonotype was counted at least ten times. The CDR3 coding sequence is TGTGCCAGCAGCTGGGGGACAGGGAGCTCCTACGAGCAGTACTTC. This gives the protein CASSWGTGSSYEQYF. This chain joins TRBV7-2 and TRBJ2-7, with 9 bases lining up with TRBD1. The germline V gene has CDR1 SGHTA and CDR2 FQGNSA. The ends lost 4 bases at V and 0 bases at J; junction bases unmatched: 4. The CDR3 has 15 amino acids.

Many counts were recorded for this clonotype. CDR3 nucleotide sequence: TGTGCCAGCAGCCAAGGTGGACAGTCAGGGGCAGATACGCAGTATTTT. Translation: CASSQGGQSGADTQYF. The chain uses TRBV3-1 and TRBJ2-3, with D possibly being TRBD1 (6 bases). The CDR3 length is 16 residues. Germline CDR1 is LGHDT and CDR2 is YNNKEL (reference sequence). The V and J ends lost 1 base and 4 bases respectively, with 15 bases between them.

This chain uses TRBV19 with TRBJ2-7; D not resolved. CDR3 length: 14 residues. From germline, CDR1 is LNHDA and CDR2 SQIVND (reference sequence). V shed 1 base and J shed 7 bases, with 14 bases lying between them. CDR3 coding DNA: TGTGCCAGTAGTATAGGGTTAGAGCACAATGAGCAGTACTTC. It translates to CASSIGLEHNEQYF. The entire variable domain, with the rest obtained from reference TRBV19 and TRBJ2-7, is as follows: DGGITQSPKYLFRKEGQNVTLSCEQNLNHDAMYWYRQDPGQGLRLIYYSQIVNDFQKGDIAEGYSVSREKKESFPLTVTSAQKNPTAFYLCASSIGLEHNEQYFGPGTRLTVT.

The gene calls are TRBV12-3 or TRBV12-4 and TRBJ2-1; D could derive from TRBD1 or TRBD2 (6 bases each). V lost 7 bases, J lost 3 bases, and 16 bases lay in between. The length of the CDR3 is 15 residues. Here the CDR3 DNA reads TGTGCCAGCACCCAGCGGAGGGGGGACTACAATGAGCAGTTCTTC. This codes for CASTQRRGDYNEQFF.

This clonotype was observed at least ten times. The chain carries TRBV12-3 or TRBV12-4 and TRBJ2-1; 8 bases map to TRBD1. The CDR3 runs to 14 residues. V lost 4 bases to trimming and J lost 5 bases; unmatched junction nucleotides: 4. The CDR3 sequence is CASSWDRRNNEQFF. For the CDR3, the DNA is TGTGCCAGCAGTTGGGACAGGAGAAACAATGAGCAGTTCTTC.

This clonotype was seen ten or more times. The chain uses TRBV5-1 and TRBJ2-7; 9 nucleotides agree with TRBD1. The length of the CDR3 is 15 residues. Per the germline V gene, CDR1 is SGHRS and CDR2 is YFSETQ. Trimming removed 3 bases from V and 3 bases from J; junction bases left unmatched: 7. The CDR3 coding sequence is TGCGCCAGCAGCTATACACAGGGGGCGATCTACGAGCAGTACTTC. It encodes CASSYTQGAIYEQYF.

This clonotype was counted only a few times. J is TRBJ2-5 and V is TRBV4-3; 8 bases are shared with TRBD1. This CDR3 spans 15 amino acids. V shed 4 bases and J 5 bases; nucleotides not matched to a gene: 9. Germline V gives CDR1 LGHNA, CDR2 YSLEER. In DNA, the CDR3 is TGCGCCAGCAGCCCCTTCCAGGGGGCGAGGGAGACCCAGTACTTC. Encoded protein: CASSPFQGARETQYF.

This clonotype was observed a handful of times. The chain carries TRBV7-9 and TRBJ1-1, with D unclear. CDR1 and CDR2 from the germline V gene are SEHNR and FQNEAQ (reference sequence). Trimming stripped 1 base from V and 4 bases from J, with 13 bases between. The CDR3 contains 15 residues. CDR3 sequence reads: CASSLGGSAGTEAFF. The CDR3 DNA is TGTGCCAGCAGCTTAGGTGGCAGCGCGGGCACTGAAGCTTTCTTT. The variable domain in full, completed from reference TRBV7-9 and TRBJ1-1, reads DTGVSQNPRHKITKRGQNVTFRCDPISEHNRLYWYRQTLGQGPEFLTYFQNEAQLEKSRLLSDRFSAERPKGSFSTLEIQRTEQGDSAMYLCASSLGGSAGTEAFFGQGTRLTVV.

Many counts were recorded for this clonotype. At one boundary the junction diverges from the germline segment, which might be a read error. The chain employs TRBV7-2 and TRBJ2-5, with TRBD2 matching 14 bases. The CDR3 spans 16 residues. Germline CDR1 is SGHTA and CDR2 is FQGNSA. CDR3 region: CASSLGTSGGQETQYF. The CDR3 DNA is TGCGCCAGCAGCTTGGGGACTAGCGGGGGCCAAGAGACCCAGTACTTC.

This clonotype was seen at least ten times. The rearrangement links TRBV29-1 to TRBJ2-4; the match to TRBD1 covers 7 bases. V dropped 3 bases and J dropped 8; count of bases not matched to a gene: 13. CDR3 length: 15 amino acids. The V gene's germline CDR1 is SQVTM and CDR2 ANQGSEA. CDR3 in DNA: TGCAGCGTTGATGAGAGGGGGCTTGTAGGGGACATTCAGTACTTC. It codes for CSVDERGLVGDIQYF.

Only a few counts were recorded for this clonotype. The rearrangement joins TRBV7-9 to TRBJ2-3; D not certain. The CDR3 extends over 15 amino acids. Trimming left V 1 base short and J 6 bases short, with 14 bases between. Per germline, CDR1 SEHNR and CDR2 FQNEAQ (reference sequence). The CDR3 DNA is TGTGCCAGCAGCTTAGAATCAAGTGCCAGCGATACGCAGTATTTT. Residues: CASSLESSASDTQYF.

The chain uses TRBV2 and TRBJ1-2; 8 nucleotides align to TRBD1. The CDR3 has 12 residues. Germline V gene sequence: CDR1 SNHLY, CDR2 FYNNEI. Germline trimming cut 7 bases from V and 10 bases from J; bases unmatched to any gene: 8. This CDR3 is CASTPGTGAYTF. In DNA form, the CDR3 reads TGTGCCAGCACCCCCGGGACAGGAGCCTACACCTTC. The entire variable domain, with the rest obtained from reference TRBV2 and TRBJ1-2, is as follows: EPEVTQTPSHQVTQMGQEVILRCVPISNHLYFYWYRQILGQKVEFLVSFYNNEISEKSEIFDDQFSVERPDGSNFTLKIRSTKLEDSAMYFCASTPGTGAYTFGSGTRLTVV.

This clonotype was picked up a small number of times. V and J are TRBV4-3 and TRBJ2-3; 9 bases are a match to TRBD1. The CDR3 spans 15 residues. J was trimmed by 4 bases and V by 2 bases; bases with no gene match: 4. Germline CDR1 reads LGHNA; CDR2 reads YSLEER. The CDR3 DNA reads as TGCGCCAGCAGCCAAACAGGGGGCCTCGCAGATACGCAGTATTTT. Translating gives CASSQTGGLADTQYF.

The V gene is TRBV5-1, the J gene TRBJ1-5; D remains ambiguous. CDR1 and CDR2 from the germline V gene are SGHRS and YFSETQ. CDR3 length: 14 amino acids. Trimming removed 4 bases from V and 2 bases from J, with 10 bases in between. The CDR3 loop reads CASSEGSGNQPQHF. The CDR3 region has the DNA TGCGCCAGCAGCGAAGGATCGGGCAATCAGCCCCAGCATTTT.

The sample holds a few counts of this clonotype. The CDR3 loop reads CAWRSRSSGANVLTF. For the CDR3, the DNA is TGTGCCTGGAGGTCCAGAAGCTCTGGGGCCAACGTCCTGACTTTC. The chain joins TRBV30 to TRBJ2-6; D gene ambiguous. Germline V CDR1 and CDR2: GTSNPN, SVGIG (reference sequence). The CDR3 runs 15 residues. Trimming removed 3 bases at V and 0 bases at J, with 9 bases between.

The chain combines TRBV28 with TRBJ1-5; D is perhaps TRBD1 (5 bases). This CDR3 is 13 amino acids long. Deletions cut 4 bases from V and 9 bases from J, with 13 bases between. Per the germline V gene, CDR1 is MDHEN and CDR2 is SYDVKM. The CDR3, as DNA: TGTGCCAGCAGTTCCCGGGAGGGGCGGCCCCAGCATTTT. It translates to CASSSREGRPQHF.